Listed here is a single T cell receptor beta chain. This sample stems from a study of control samples from healthy donors and cancer patients. Unmatched junction bases numbered 7, after V lost 3 bases and J lost 5 bases. The CDR3 is made up of 14 amino acids. The V gene's germline CDR1 is SGDLS and CDR2 YYNGEE. Produced via immunoSEQ multiplex PCR; TCRdb's table is partial and in-frame only. The data show roughly 32,000 clones, about 88% seen once. The sample taken for sequencing was PBMCs. The sequence was collected from a woman aged 40 to 49 with lung cancer. The chain has TRBV9 and TRBJ1-1; 7 nucleotides match TRBD1. The CDR3 coding sequence is TGTGCCAGCAGCGAGGAGGGGGCTGGGACTGAAGCTTTCTTT. Residues: CASSEEGAGTEAFF.